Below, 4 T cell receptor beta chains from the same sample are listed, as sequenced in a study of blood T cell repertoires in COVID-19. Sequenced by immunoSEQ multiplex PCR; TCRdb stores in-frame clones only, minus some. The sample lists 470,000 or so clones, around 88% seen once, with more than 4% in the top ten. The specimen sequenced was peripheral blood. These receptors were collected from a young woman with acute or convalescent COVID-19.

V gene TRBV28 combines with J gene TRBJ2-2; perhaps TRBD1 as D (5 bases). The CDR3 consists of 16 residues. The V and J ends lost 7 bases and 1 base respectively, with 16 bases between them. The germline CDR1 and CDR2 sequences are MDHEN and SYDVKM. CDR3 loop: CASIPAWQGNTGELFF. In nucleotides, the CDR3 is TGTGCCAGCATACCGGCGTGGCAGGGGAACACCGGGGAGCTGTTTTTT.

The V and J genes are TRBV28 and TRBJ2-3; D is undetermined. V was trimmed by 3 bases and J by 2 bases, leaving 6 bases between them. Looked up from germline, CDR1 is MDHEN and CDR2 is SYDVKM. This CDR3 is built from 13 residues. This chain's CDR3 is CASSFYPTDTQYF. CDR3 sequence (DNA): TGTGCCAGCAGTTTCTATCCCACAGATACGCAGTATTTT.

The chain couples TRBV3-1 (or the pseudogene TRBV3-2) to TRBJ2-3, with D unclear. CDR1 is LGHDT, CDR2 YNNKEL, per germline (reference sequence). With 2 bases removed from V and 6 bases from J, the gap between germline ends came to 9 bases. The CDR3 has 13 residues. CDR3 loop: CASSQLGPDTQYF. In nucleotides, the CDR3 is TGTGCCAGCAGCCAACTGGGCCCGGATACGCAGTATTTT.

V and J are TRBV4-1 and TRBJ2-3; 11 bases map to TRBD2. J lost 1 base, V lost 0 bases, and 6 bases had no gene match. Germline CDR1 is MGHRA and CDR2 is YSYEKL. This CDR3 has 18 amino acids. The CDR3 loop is CASSQDPPTSGGTDTQYF. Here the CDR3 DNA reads TGCGCCAGCAGCCAAGATCCCCCGACTAGCGGGGGCACAGATACGCAGTATTTT.